The source of this TCR beta chain is a study of T cell responses to AZD1222 COVID-19 vaccine. The analysis combined second doses at about 4 or about 12 weeks. Here immunoSEQ multiplex PCR was the method, and the copy in TCRdb shows in-frame clones only, minus some. The sample shows around 87,000 clones, around 91% of them seen only once. The germline V gene encodes CDR1 DFQATT and CDR2 SNEGSKA (reference sequence). This CDR3 has 11 amino acids. V lost 5 bases to trimming and J lost 5 bases, with 4 bases between them. Of note for this clone: Antigen specificity is unknown.

General study findings and limits: Rises in breadth and depth of Spike-specific TCRs came after two AZD1222 doses.

The chain links TRBV20-1 to TRBJ1-6; D ambiguous. The material sequenced was peripheral blood, taken 28 days after the second AZD1222 dose. The receptor's source is an adult who received the AZD1222 COVID-19 vaccine. CDR3 sequence: CSAGHNSPLHF. As DNA, the CDR3 is TGCAGTGCTGGGCATAATTCACCCCTCCACTTT.